This entry is about one TCR beta chain. No antigen is known for it. A much larger clone lies a single base off, so this may be a read error. Genomic DNA provided the template from which TCR beta VDJ and CDR3 profiles were obtained. TCRdb processed the reads anew with MiXCR; each CDR3 protein has one entry. The data contain some 190,000 distinct CDR3 sequences, 45% to 50% of them seen just once; the ten biggest clones take up under 3.5%. The entry originates in a study of CD8+CD57+ T cells in acquired aplastic anemia. Overall study context: Sorting CD4+ and CD8+ cells gave DNA averaging roughly 3.2 ug. Findings of the study overall: The number of CD8+ CDR3 sequences shared by patients and controls was under 35. A significant difference in CD8+ Simpson's diversity between patients and controls was not found.

The sequence was collected from a human donor in good health. The source material was sorted CD4+, CD8+, or CD8+CD57+ T cells (not recorded which) from PBMCs.

The CDR3 bases are TGTGCCAGCAGCCCGGGACTAGCGGAAGTAGATACGCAGTATTTT. Translating it yields CASSPGLAEVDTQYF. The chain combines TRBV4-2 with TRBJ2-3; 11 nucleotides line up with TRBD2. Germline-derived CDR1 and CDR2 are LGHNA and YNFKEQ. This CDR3 comprises 15 residues. After removal of 4 bases from V and 5 bases from J, the junction contained 5 bases not matched to a gene.